This T cell receptor beta chain was documented in a study of cytomegalovirus exposure and HLA in healthy donors. Vbeta (60) and Jbeta (13) primers were used in the PCR. TCRdb's copy holds only in-frame clones and misses some; the assay was immunoSEQ multiplex PCR. The sample records roughly 120,000 clones, less than 80% being singletons. There were likely unrecorded immune exposures, though donors were nominally healthy when sampled. This clone occurred once. What it binds is not known. After removal of 0 bases from V and 5 bases from J, the junction contained 7 bases not matched to a gene. CDR1 and CDR2 (germline): SGHRS, YFSETQ. This CDR3 is 16 amino acids long. Study-level findings and limits: It was in a later analysis that TCR association rates were seen to vary by HLA locus, highest for DRB1 and lowest for HLA-C. Sequencing likely generated an artifact that appeared as a cluster of highly shared sequence variants. For presence/absence analyses, sequencing depth was assumed to be roughly uniform across donors.

Sequenced input: PBMCs. The receptor's source is a woman aged 40-49 years in good health and CMV-seropositive. The V and J genes are TRBV5-1 and TRBJ2-5, with TRBD1 matching over 10 bases. The CDR3 DNA reads TGCGCCAGCAGCTTGGCCGGGACAGGGGTTATGGAGACCCAGTACTTC. This sequence encodes CASSLAGTGVMETQYF.